This T cell receptor beta chain was recovered during a study of blood T cell repertoires in COVID-19. As for the study in general: T cells, B-cell-depleted T cells, or PBMCs provided the cDNA or gDNA that served as material.

Repertoires were generated with immunoSEQ multiplex PCR, while TCRdb's copy carries only in-frame clones and drops some. The sample holds 200,000 or so clones, 80% to 90% seen once. CDR3 length equals 13 residues. Trimming pared 3 bases from V and 3 bases from J, leaving 10 bases between. Germline CDR1 and CDR2: SGHRS and YFSETQ. The TCR sequence derives from a young man with COVID-19, enrolled during active disease. The chain carries TRBV5-1 and TRBJ2-7; tentatively, D is TRBD2 (5 bases). Material: peripheral blood. For the CDR3, the DNA is TGCGCCAGCAGCTCAGGACTTGTCTACGAGCAGTACTTC. Protein sequence: CASSSGLVYEQYF.